A selection of T cell receptor beta chains follows, all from one sample in a study of shared clonotypes between healthy human individuals. Generated by immunoSEQ multiplex PCR, the TCRdb table keeps only in-frame clones and is missing some. Among millions of clones listed, over 85% were seen once. The sequenced sample was naive CD4+ T cells sorted from blood. Receptors originate from a man aged 18 to 29 in good health. Each CDR3 is given with its conserved first and last residue. The order of the fields is J gene, V gene, D gene, clone size, CDR3 DNA, CDR3 protein. D genes are given only for firm matches. Size is omitted from some rows. Given values are once, few, many or a class for expanded clones.

j_gene: TRBJ1-4; v_gene: TRBV6-5; d_gene: TRBD1; abundance: -; CDR3nt: TGTGCCAGCAAATCCACCGGGACAGGGGGAGGAAAACTGTTTTTT; CDR3aa: CASKSTGTGGGKLFF
j_gene: TRBJ2-3; v_gene: TRBV20-1; d_gene: -; abundance: -; CDR3nt: TGCAGTGCTACTCTGGATACGCAGTATTTT; CDR3aa: CSATLDTQYF
j_gene: TRBJ1-5; v_gene: TRBV2; d_gene: TRBD1; abundance: -; CDR3nt: TGTGCCAGCATGATGACAGGGAATCAGCCCCAGCATTTT; CDR3aa: CASMMTGNQPQHF
j_gene: TRBJ2-1; v_gene: TRBV7-6; d_gene: -; abundance: -; CDR3nt: TGTGCCAGCAGCCGGGACGGGGACCCTAGGAATGAGCAGTTCTTC; CDR3aa: CASSRDGDPRNEQFF
j_gene: TRBJ2-3; v_gene: TRBV7-8; d_gene: -; abundance: once; CDR3nt: TGTGCCAGCAGCCCGGGGAGGAGAGGGACAGATACGCAGTATTTT; CDR3aa: CASSPGRRGTDTQYF
j_gene: TRBJ1-5; v_gene: TRBV5-4; d_gene: -; abundance: -; CDR3nt: TGTGCCAGCAGCTTGGCCGGCCAGGGCAATCAGCCCCAGCATTTT; CDR3aa: CASSLAGQGNQPQHF
j_gene: TRBJ1-6; v_gene: TRBV28; d_gene: -; abundance: -; CDR3nt: TGTGTGGCAGGAGGTTCGGGTTCACCCCTCCACTTT; CDR3aa: CVAGGSGSPLHF
j_gene: TRBJ1-6; v_gene: TRBV2; d_gene: TRBD1; abundance: -; CDR3nt: TGTGCCAGCATTCTACAGGGGAGAGGTGGTAATTCACCCCTCCACTTT; CDR3aa: CASILQGRGGNSPLHF
j_gene: TRBJ2-7; v_gene: TRBV25-1; d_gene: -; abundance: -; CDR3nt: TGTGCCAGCAGTGATTGGACCCAGGGACTTTACGAGCAGTACTTC; CDR3aa: CASSDWTQGLYEQYF
j_gene: TRBJ2-7; v_gene: TRBV6-1; d_gene: -; abundance: -; CDR3nt: TGTGCCAGCACCCCGAGGGGACGGGACTACGAGCAGTACTTC; CDR3aa: CASTPRGRDYEQYF
j_gene: TRBJ2-3; v_gene: TRBV5-1; d_gene: -; abundance: -; CDR3nt: TGCGCCAGCAGCGGGAGGAACCTCACAGATACGCAGTATTTT; CDR3aa: CASSGRNLTDTQYF
j_gene: TRBJ1-4; v_gene: TRBV30; d_gene: -; abundance: -; CDR3nt: TGTGCCTGGAGTGGGACACCGGAAAAACTGTTTTTT; CDR3aa: CAWSGTPEKLFF
j_gene: TRBJ1-4; v_gene: TRBV7-9; d_gene: -; abundance: -; CDR3nt: TGTGCCAGCAGCTTCGACAAGTGGGATGAAAAACTGTTTTTT; CDR3aa: CASSFDKWDEKLFF
j_gene: TRBJ1-1; v_gene: TRBV18; d_gene: TRBD1; abundance: -; CDR3nt: TGTGCCAGCTCTCTTGGACAGGGGGGTCTCACTGAAGCTTTCTTT; CDR3aa: CASSLGQGGLTEAFF
j_gene: TRBJ1-1; v_gene: TRBV7-9; d_gene: -; abundance: -; CDR3nt: TGTGCCAGCAGCTTAATGGGGGTTAACACTGAAGCTTTCTTT; CDR3aa: CASSLMGVNTEAFF
j_gene: TRBJ2-7; v_gene: TRBV19; d_gene: -; abundance: -; CDR3nt: TGTGCCAGCCGGGACGTGGGCGCCTACGAGCAGTACTTC; CDR3aa: CASRDVGAYEQYF
j_gene: TRBJ2-3; v_gene: TRBV5-4; d_gene: -; abundance: -; CDR3nt: TGTGCCAGCAGCCAAGGGGTGTACGGGACAGATACGCAGTATTTT; CDR3aa: CASSQGVYGTDTQYF
j_gene: TRBJ1-1; v_gene: TRBV4-1; d_gene: -; abundance: few; CDR3nt: TGCGCCAGACAGGGAATGAACACTGAAGCTTTCTTT; CDR3aa: CARQGMNTEAFF
j_gene: TRBJ2-7; v_gene: TRBV4-3; d_gene: -; abundance: -; CDR3nt: TGCGCCAGCAGCCAAGATGTGGAATCGTGGGTCTCCGAGCAGTACTTC; CDR3aa: CASSQDVESWVSEQYF